A selection of T cell receptor beta chains follows, all from one sample in a study of Graves' ophthalmopathy and Graves' hyperthyroidism. From the multiplex PCR reads, TCRdb called clonotypes with MiXCR, one entry per CDR3 protein. In the table there are 580,000 or so distinct CDR3 sequences, less than 40% of which are singletons. Sequencing was performed on peripheral blood or thyroid tissue (not recorded which). The receptors stem from an adult man with Graves' hyperthyroidism. CDR3s include the opening cysteine and the closing phenylalanine or tryptophan. Each record gives: J gene, D gene, clone size, V gene, CDR3 protein, CDR3 DNA. A D gene is named only where the DNA matches it firmly. Clone size is shown for a subset of rows, as once, few, many or a class of expanded clone.

J: TRBJ1-5
D: TRBD1
size: .
V: TRBV7-6
CDR3: CASSFGQGAYQPQHF
DNA: TGTGCCAGCAGCTTTGGACAGGGGGCCTATCAGCCCCAGCATTTT

J: TRBJ1-4
D: .
size: .
V: TRBV25-1
CDR3: CASSATTWPSEKLFF
DNA: TGTGCCAGCAGTGCTACTACGTGGCCAAGTGAAAAACTGTTTTTT

J: TRBJ2-3
D: TRBD2
size: .
V: TRBV20-1
CDR3: CSARDPRGGGLDTQYF
DNA: TGCAGTGCTAGAGATCCCCGGGGGGGGGGCCTAGATACGCAGTATTTT

J: TRBJ2-1
D: TRBD2
size: few
V: TRBV7-9
CDR3: CASSAGLAGYNEQFF
DNA: TGTGCCAGCAGTGCCGGACTAGCGGGATACAATGAGCAGTTCTTC

J: TRBJ2-7
D: .
size: many
V: TRBV19
CDR3: CASSSSGLPYEQYF
DNA: TGTGCCAGTAGTTCCTCGGGGTTACCCTACGAGCAGTACTTC

J: TRBJ1-1
D: .
size: .
V: TRBV19
CDR3: CASSIKGEVRTEAFF
DNA: TGTGCCAGTAGTATCAAGGGTGAAGTAAGAACTGAAGCTTTCTTT

J: TRBJ2-1
D: TRBD2
size: .
V: TRBV7-9
CDR3: CASSFGGLGVDEQFF
DNA: TGTGCCAGCAGCTTCGGTGGACTAGGGGTTGATGAGCAGTTCTTC

J: TRBJ2-6
D: .
size: many
V: TRBV5-1
CDR3: CASSLASGANVLTF
DNA: TGCGCCAGCAGCCTGGCCTCTGGGGCCAACGTCCTGACTTTC

J: TRBJ1-2
D: TRBD1
size: many
V: TRBV12-3/TRBV12-4
CDR3: CASNQQGFYGYTF
DNA: TGTGCCAGCAACCAACAGGGGTTCTATGGCTACACCTTC

J: TRBJ2-3
D: TRBD2
size: few
V: TRBV20-1
CDR3: CSAQGLAGGYTQYF
DNA: TGCAGTGCTCAAGGACTAGCGGGAGGATATACGCAGTATTTT

J: TRBJ2-7
D: TRBD1
size: .
V: TRBV25-1
CDR3: CASIPGQGAREQYF
DNA: TGTGCCAGCATCCCGGGACAGGGGGCGCGAGAGCAGTACTTC

J: TRBJ2-4
D: .
size: once
V: TRBV3-1
CDR3: CASSRDKEGNIQYF
DNA: TGTGCCAGCAGCCGAGATAAAGAAGGAAACATTCAGTACTTC

J: TRBJ2-7
D: TRBD1
size: once
V: TRBV7-9
CDR3: CASSFRDRDTQYF
DNA: TGTGCCAGCAGCTTCCGGGACAGGGATACGCAGTACTTC

J: TRBJ2-5
D: TRBD2
size: .
V: TRBV20-1
CDR3: CSALTSERWHETQYF
DNA: TGCAGTGCTCTGACTAGCGAGAGGTGGCACGAGACCCAGTACTTC

J: TRBJ2-1
D: .
size: .
V: TRBV11-2
CDR3: CASTFPNNEQFF
DNA: TGTGCCAGCACCTTTCCCAACAATGAGCAGTTCTTC

J: TRBJ1-3
D: .
size: many
V: TRBV5-8
CDR3: CASSFEGTNTIYF
DNA: TGTGCCAGCAGCTTTGAAGGGACGAACACCATATATTTT

J: TRBJ2-1
D: TRBD2
size: few
V: TRBV12-3/TRBV12-4
CDR3: CASSTSGVYNEQFF
DNA: TGTGCCAGCAGCACTAGCGGGGTCTACAATGAGCAGTTCTTC

J: TRBJ1-4
D: .
size: few
V: TRBV7-6
CDR3: CASSLVGGDNEKLFF
DNA: TGTGCCAGCAGCTTAGTCGGCGGGGACAATGAAAAACTGTTTTTT

J: TRBJ2-2
D: TRBD2
size: .
V: TRBV11-1
CDR3: CASSYLAGNAGELFF
DNA: TGTGCCAGCAGTTACCTAGCGGGGAATGCCGGGGAGCTGTTTTTT

J: TRBJ2-2
D: TRBD2
size: .
V: TRBV19
CDR3: CASSIPAGGIGELFF
DNA: TGTGCCAGTAGTATACCAGCGGGAGGGATCGGGGAGCTGTTTTTT

J: TRBJ2-2
D: TRBD2
size: .
V: TRBV24-1
CDR3: CATSDPTSGTGELFF
DNA: TGTGCCACCAGTGACCCGACTAGCGGGACCGGGGAGCTGTTTTTT

J: TRBJ2-6
D: .
size: .
V: TRBV15
CDR3: CATSPRDGANVLTF
DNA: TGTGCCACCAGTCCCCGGGATGGGGCCAACGTCCTGACTTTC

J: TRBJ1-5
D: .
size: many
V: TRBV29-1
CDR3: CSVGAGTYQPQHF
DNA: TGCAGCGTTGGTGCCGGAACGTATCAGCCCCAGCATTTT

J: TRBJ2-7
D: .
size: many
V: TRBV6-1
CDR3: CASSEASGYEQYF
DNA: TGTGCCAGCAGTGAAGCATCCGGGTACGAGCAGTACTTC

J: TRBJ2-3
D: TRBD2
size: .
V: TRBV2
CDR3: CASSDNWRGSDTQYF
DNA: TGTGCCAGCAGTGATAATTGGCGGGGGTCAGATACGCAGTATTTT

J: TRBJ2-5
D: .
size: .
V: TRBV6-1
CDR3: CASILVRGETQYF
DNA: TGTGCCAGCATATTGGTCAGAGGGGAGACCCAGTACTTC

J: TRBJ2-7
D: .
size: many
V: TRBV20-1
CDR3: CSASPVAGTYEQYF
DNA: TGCAGTGCTAGTCCCGTTGCGGGGACCTACGAGCAGTACTTC

J: TRBJ2-7
D: .
size: many
V: TRBV6-1
CDR3: CASSSRAGSYEQYF
DNA: TGTGCCAGCAGTAGCCGGGCGGGCTCCTACGAGCAGTACTTC

J: TRBJ2-2
D: .
size: .
V: TRBV5-1
CDR3: CASSLSTATGELFF
DNA: TGCGCCAGCAGCTTGTCGACTGCGACCGGGGAGCTGTTTTTT

J: TRBJ2-7
D: TRBD2
size: .
V: TRBV12-3/TRBV12-4
CDR3: CASSGGGRSYEQYF
DNA: TGTGCCAGCAGCGGGGGGGGAAGATCCTACGAGCAGTACTTC